This T cell receptor (beta chain) was recorded in a study of blood T cells in healthy people across ages. Study-level results: Greater diversity and more naive CD4+ cells were seen in long-lived donors than in aged donors. Underestimates were what the diversity estimates from one million T cells were considered to be. A strong correlation between TCR beta diversity and naive T cell percentage was seen. Getting older went along with TCR beta diversity per million T cells dropping roughly linearly.

To note about this clonotype: Its antigen remains unidentified. At one end, the junction sequence differs from germline, possibly due to a read error.

PCR was performed a second time for about 7 to 11 cycles using a sample-barcoded 5' primer and a J-beta primer mix. TCRdb re-called the 5' RACE reads through MiXCR, storing one row per CDR3 protein. The data contain some 1.4 million distinct CDR3 sequences, around 42% of them singletons. CDR3 size: 16 residues. From germline, CDR1 is LNHNV and CDR2 YYDKDF (reference sequence). Sequencing input: blood. The rearrangement joins TRBV15 to TRBJ2-3; TRBD1 is a possible D gene (5 bases). The TCR was taken from a woman aged 18-35 years in good health. The CDR3: CATSRGFDSSTGTQYF. The CDR3 DNA follows: TGTGCCACCAGCAGAGGATTTGACAGTAGCACAGGTACGCAGTATTTT.